Listed below are T cell receptor beta chains from one sample, sequenced in a study of T-cell reconstitution after alpha-beta-depleted transplantation in children. MiXCR, run by TCRdb on the PCR reads, gives a single entry per CDR3 protein. The sample records around 490,000 distinct CDR3 sequences, 10% to 12% being singletons. Source: PBMCs, mostly from graft donor cells, taken 180 days after TCRalphabeta/CD19-depleted stem cell transplant. Every receptor here comes from a female patient under 10 years old who had a stem cell transplant for aplastic anemia, so the T cells may come from the graft donor. The CDR3 runs from the conserved cysteine through the conserved F or W. D genes are given only for firm matches. Clone size appears in some rows only: once, few, many, or a class for an expanded clone.

>TRBJ2-1|TRBV24-1|-|-
CATSDPGQLKHNEQFF
TGTGCCACCAGTGACCCGGGACAATTAAAACACAATGAGCAGTTCTTC
>TRBJ2-1|TRBV7-8|-|TRBD1
CAGSGQGYNEQFF
TGTGCCGGTTCGGGACAGGGTTACAATGAGCAGTTCTTC
>TRBJ1-1|TRBV27|-|TRBD1
CASSPRTGENTEAFF
TGTGCCAGCAGTCCCCGGACAGGGGAGAACACTGAAGCTTTCTTT
>TRBJ2-1|TRBV29-1|-|TRBD2
CSVESREDAYNEQFF
TGCAGCGTTGAATCGCGGGAGGACGCCTACAATGAGCAGTTCTTC
>TRBJ2-7|TRBV7-3|-|TRBD1
CASSASGTGAYEHYF
TGTGCCAGCAGCGCCTCCGGGACAGGGGCCTACGAGCACTACTTC
>TRBJ2-1|TRBV7-2|-|-
CASSFGGFEQFF
TGTGCCAGCAGCTTTGGAGGGTTTGAGCAGTTCTTC
>TRBJ2-3|TRBV29-1|few|TRBD1
CSVFAAGGADTQYF
TGCAGCGTTTTCGCCGCAGGGGGCGCAGATACGCAGTATTTT
>TRBJ2-1|TRBV18|-|-
CASSPETVSYNEQFF
TGTGCCAGCTCACCAGAGACAGTCTCCTACAATGAGCAGTTCTTC
>TRBJ1-2|TRBV6-1|few|TRBD1
CASSDNRGASSNYGYTF
TGTGCCAGCAGTGACAACAGGGGAGCCTCTTCTAACTATGGCTACACCTTC
>TRBJ1-2|TRBV5-1|-|TRBD1
CASSPGTGRSYGYTF
TGCGCCAGCAGCCCCGGGACAGGGAGGAGTTATGGCTACACCTTC
>TRBJ2-1|TRBV12-3/TRBV12-4|many|TRBD2
CASTPAGTSVVNEQFF
TGTGCCAGCACCCCGGCCGGGACTAGCGTCGTCAATGAGCAGTTCTTC
>TRBJ1-5|TRBV7-2|-|-
CASSLGLDIQPQHF
TGTGCCAGCAGCTTAGGTCTGGACATACAGCCCCAGCATTTT
>TRBJ1-5|TRBV20-1|few|TRBD1
CSALTWTGNQPQHF
TGCAGTGCTCTCACCTGGACAGGGAATCAGCCCCAGCATTTT
>TRBJ1-1|TRBV5-1|few|-
CASSFEGRGNTEAFF
TGCGCCAGCAGCTTTGAGGGGAGGGGGAACACTGAAGCTTTCTTT
>TRBJ1-1|TRBV19|-|-
CASSKLSFLNTEAFF
TGTGCCAGTAGTAAACTCTCCTTTCTCAACACTGAAGCTTTCTTT
>TRBJ2-1|TRBV12-3/TRBV12-4|few|TRBD2
CASSSLDLAGLYNEQFF
TGTGCCAGCAGTTCCCTAGACCTAGCGGGACTCTACAATGAGCAGTTCTTC
>TRBJ2-7|TRBV19|-|-
CASSEGGPSYEQYF
TGTGCCAGTAGTGAGGGGGGGCCCTCCTACGAGCAGTACTTC
>TRBJ2-1|TRBV11-2|-|-
CASSLLAVTYNEQFF
TGTGCCAGCAGCTTATTAGCGGTGACCTACAATGAGCAGTTCTTC
>TRBJ2-7|TRBV5-1|-|TRBD2
CASRTASGTHEQYF
TGCGCCAGCAGGACGGCTAGCGGGACCCACGAGCAGTACTTC
>TRBJ1-1|TRBV4-1|-|TRBD1
CASSQQQGADTEAFF
TGCGCCAGCAGCCAACAACAGGGGGCGGACACTGAAGCTTTCTTT
>TRBJ2-1|TRBV20-1|-|-
CSAEDNTELTGREQFF
TGCAGTGCTGAGGACAACACAGAACTAACGGGACGTGAGCAGTTCTTC
>TRBJ2-7|TRBV4-3|few|TRBD2
CASSQVAGVAFEQYF
TGCGCCAGCAGCCAAGTGGCGGGGGTCGCATTCGAGCAGTACTTC
>TRBJ1-1|TRBV29-1|few|-
CSVVGGSRVREAFF
TGCAGCGTTGTAGGTGGGTCTCGAGTAAGGGAAGCTTTCTTT
>TRBJ2-3|TRBV6-5|few|-
CASSYSAGGFADTQYF
TGTGCCAGCAGTTACTCGGCAGGGGGGTTCGCAGATACGCAGTATTTT
>TRBJ1-3|TRBV3-1|many|-
CASSQGWKNTIYF
TGTGCCAGCAGCCAAGGCTGGAAAAACACCATATATTTT
>TRBJ1-5|TRBV12-3/TRBV12-4|few|-
CASSVSGPQAQHF
TGTGCCAGCAGTGTCAGCGGGCCGCAGGCCCAGCATTTT
>TRBJ2-1|TRBV5-1|-|-
CASSFRRLNEQFF
TGCGCCAGCAGCTTTCGCCGCCTCAATGAGCAGTTCTTC
>TRBJ2-1|TRBV4-3|many|TRBD2
CASSQVPGGSLGNEQFF
TGCGCCAGCAGCCAAGTACCGGGAGGCTCGTTAGGCAATGAGCAGTTCTTC
>TRBJ1-5|TRBV21-1|-|-
CASSMGTGGEQPQHF
TGTGCCAGCAGCATGGGGACAGGGGGCGAACAGCCCCAGCATTTT
>TRBJ2-7|TRBV7-9|few|TRBD2
CASSLWASGGLSYEQYF
TGTGCCAGCAGCTTATGGGCTAGCGGGGGCCTTTCCTACGAGCAGTACTTC
>TRBJ2-2|TRBV7-9|few|-
CASRSRDHKNTGELFF
TGTGCCAGCAGGTCGAGGGACCACAAGAACACCGGGGAGCTGTTTTTT
>TRBJ2-1|TRBV4-3|-|-
CASSQEPWGENEQFF
TGCGCCAGCAGCCAAGAACCCTGGGGTGAGAATGAGCAGTTCTTC
>TRBJ1-4|TRBV20-1|-|-
CSASPQGPTNEKLFF
TGCAGTGCTAGCCCCCAAGGACCAACTAATGAAAAACTGTTTTTT
>TRBJ2-1|TRBV7-3|once|TRBD2
CASSTAPSGVYNEQFF
TGTGCCAGCAGCACAGCGCCTAGCGGGGTCTACAATGAGCAGTTCTTC
>TRBJ1-2|TRBV20-1|-|-
CSARDLGYGYTF
TGCAGTGCTAGAGATCTGGGCTATGGCTACACCTTC
>TRBJ2-3|TRBV5-1|few|-
CASSLGSSTSTDTQYF
TGCGCCAGCAGCTTGGGGTCGAGCACGTCCACAGATACGCAGTATTTT
>TRBJ1-1|TRBV4-3|-|TRBD1
CASSQEIGWWNRGPFEAFF
TGCGCCAGCAGCCAAGAAATCGGGTGGTGGAACAGGGGGCCTTTTGAAGCTTTCTTT
>TRBJ2-5|TRBV29-1|few|-
CSVEDRTVQETQYF
TGCAGCGTTGAAGATCGGACAGTCCAAGAGACCCAGTACTTC
>TRBJ2-3|TRBV7-2|-|-
CASSFRSGTIHTDTQYF
TGTGCCAGCAGCTTTCGCTCCGGGACAATCCACACAGATACGCAGTATTTT
>TRBJ2-3|TRBV11-3|few|-
CASSTQDTQYF
TGTGCCAGCAGCACCCAGGATACGCAGTATTTT
>TRBJ1-2|TRBV20-1|-|-
CSASPGGRPKAF
TGCAGTGCTAGCCCAGGTGGGAGGCCAAAGGCTTTC
>TRBJ2-2|TRBV12-3/TRBV12-4|few|TRBD2
CASIGSAGGPTGELFF
TGTGCCAGCATCGGTTCGGCGGGAGGCCCCACCGGGGAGCTGTTTTTT
>TRBJ2-1|TRBV7-2|-|TRBD2
CASQLAGGYHPPPNEQFF
TGTGCCAGCCAGCTAGCGGGAGGGTATCACCCACCTCCCAATGAGCAGTTCTTC